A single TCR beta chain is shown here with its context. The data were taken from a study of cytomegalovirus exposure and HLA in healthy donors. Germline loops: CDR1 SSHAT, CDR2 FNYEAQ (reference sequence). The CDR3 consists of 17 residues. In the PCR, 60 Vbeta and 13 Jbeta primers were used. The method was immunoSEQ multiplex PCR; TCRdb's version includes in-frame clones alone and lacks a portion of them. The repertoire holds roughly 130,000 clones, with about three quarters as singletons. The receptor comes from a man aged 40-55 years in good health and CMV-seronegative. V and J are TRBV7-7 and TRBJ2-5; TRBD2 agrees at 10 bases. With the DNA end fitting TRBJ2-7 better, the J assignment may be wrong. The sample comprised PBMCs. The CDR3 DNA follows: TGTGCCAGCAGCCCCCCCCTCTCTAGCGGGAGACGCTACGAGCAGTACTTC. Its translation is CASSPPLSSGRRYEQYF.